The 15 T cell receptor beta chains reported below all come from one sample, sequenced in a study of blood T cell repertoires in COVID-19. Assay used: immunoSEQ multiplex PCR; TCRdb lists only in-frame clones, some missing. Of over 150,000 clones in the sample, about 86% are singletons; the top ten hold approximately 30%. The sequenced material came from peripheral blood. The receptors here all came from a woman aged 55-69 years with acute or convalescent COVID-19.

Only a few counts were recorded for this clone. The chain joins TRBV5-6 to TRBJ1-5; possible D gene TRBD1, 5 bases. Germline V gene data show CDR1 as SGHDT and CDR2 as YYEEEE. V lost 2 bases and J lost 5, with 5 bases in between. The CDR3 loop spans 12 amino acids. CDR3 sequence (DNA): TGTGCCAGCAGCTTAGGGGATCAGCCCCAGCATTTT. Translated: CASSLGDQPQHF.

The genes are TRBV9 and TRBJ1-6; D ambiguous. The CDR3 totals 14 residues. Germline CDR1 SGDLS, CDR2 YYNGEE. Deletions cut 0 bases from V and 7 bases from J, with 8 bases between. This CDR3 is CASSVAIGNSPLHF. DNA for the CDR3: TGTGCCAGCAGCGTAGCCATTGGCAATTCACCCCTCCACTTT.

This clone occurred a few times. The rearrangement joins TRBV7-6 to TRBJ1-1, with no clear D. Trimming took 2 bases from V and 4 from J, leaving 5 bases between them. The CDR3 is 12 residues long. Germline V gene data show CDR1 as SGHVS and CDR2 as FNYEAQ. The CDR3 nucleotides are TGTGCCAGCAGCTTAACGGGCACTGAAGCTTTCTTT. This codes for CASSLTGTEAFF.

This rearrangement joins TRBV7-9 to TRBJ1-1; 7 nucleotides line up with TRBD1. Per germline, CDR1 SEHNR and CDR2 FQNEAQ (reference sequence). The CDR3 totals 16 residues. V shed 4 bases, J shed 0 bases, and the junction held 8 bases outside the gene matches. The chain's CDR3 is CASSSQPGTVNTEAFF. In DNA, the CDR3 is TGTGCCAGCAGCTCTCAACCCGGGACAGTGAACACTGAAGCTTTCTTT.

This clone was detected only once. The rearrangement links TRBV2 to TRBJ2-7; 8 nucleotides agree with TRBD1. The CDR3 consists of 14 residues. Trimming at V came to 11 bases and at J to 0 bases, leaving 9 bases not matched to a gene. Germline V lookup: CDR1 SNHLY, CDR2 FYNNEI. Here the CDR3 DNA reads TGTGCCGCAAGGACAGGGAGGTTCTCCTACGAGCAGTACTTC. Its translation is CAARTGRFSYEQYF.

This clone was detected once. The chain couples TRBV28 to TRBJ1-1; TRBD1 agrees at 8 bases. The CDR3 runs to 13 residues. Germline V gives CDR1 MDHEN, CDR2 SYDVKM. Losses at the gene ends were 6 bases for V and 3 bases for J; bases not matched to a gene: 3. The CDR3 protein is CASRGQAYTEAFF. CDR3 nucleotide sequence: TGTGCCAGCAGGGGACAGGCTTACACTGAAGCTTTCTTT.

V usage is TRBV4-1 and J usage is TRBJ1-4, with TRBD1 as a possible D gene (6 bases). V lost 4 bases and J lost 17, with 26 bases in between. The CDR3 loop spans 15 amino acids. Per the germline V gene, CDR1 is MGHRA and CDR2 is YSYEKL. The CDR3 nucleotides are TGCGCCAGCAGCCCAACTCCGGGACATCCCCCGGCCAATTTTTTT. It translates to CASSPTPGHPPANFF.

J is TRBJ1-1 and V is TRBV25-1; no clear D. Germline CDR1 reads MGHDK; CDR2 reads SYGVNS. The V gene lost 5 bases and the J gene lost 1 base, with 11 bases spanning the gap. The CDR3 has 14 residues. The CDR3, as DNA: TGTGCCAGCAGTCGTGCGGGAACGAACACTGAAGCTTTCTTT. Its protein product is CASSRAGTNTEAFF.

V gene TRBV28 combines with J gene TRBJ1-3, with TRBD1 matching over 8 bases. V trimming: 3 bases; J trimming: 3 bases; junction bases outside the gene matches: 25. The CDR3 spans 22 residues. In germline, CDR1 is MDHEN, CDR2 SYDVKM. The CDR3 DNA follows: TGTGCCAGCAGTTTGCGGGATGAAGGCAGGGGGCTGCAAGCCTCCTTTGGAAACACCATATATTTT. This encodes CASSLRDEGRGLQASFGNTIYF.

V is TRBV2 and J is TRBJ2-7; perhaps TRBD2 as D (5 bases). The CDR3 covers 13 residues. Germline CDR1 reads SNHLY; CDR2 reads FYNNEI. The V gene lost 7 bases and the J gene lost 6 bases, with 16 bases spanning the gap. CDR3 nucleotides: TGTGCCAGCAAGGTTGAGAGGGCCTCCGAGCAGTACTTC. Its protein is CASKVERASEQYF.

This chain links TRBV7-9 with TRBJ2-3; D not resolved. The CDR3 runs to 14 residues. Trimming cost V 1 base and J 2 bases, with 7 bases left between them. Germline loops: CDR1 SEHNR, CDR2 FQNEAQ (reference sequence). CDR3: CASSLGLPTDTQYF. The CDR3 DNA is TGTGCCAGCAGCTTAGGACTCCCCACAGATACGCAGTATTTT.

V gene TRBV11-2 combines with J gene TRBJ2-7, with D uncertain. Germline CDR1 SGHAT, CDR2 FQNNGV. V lost 5 bases to trimming and J lost 3 bases, with 5 bases between them. This CDR3 region has 11 residues. The CDR3 here is CASSRVYEQYV. DNA of the CDR3: TGTGCCAGCAGCAGAGTCTACGAGCAGTACGTC.

The chain uses TRBV3-1 (or the pseudogene TRBV3-2) and TRBJ1-2; no clear D. Germline values: CDR1 LGHDT, CDR2 YNNKEL (reference sequence). Trimming took off 3 bases at V and 0 bases at J, with 11 bases between the two ends. This CDR3 is 15 amino acids long. CDR3 sequence: CASSHYRTTNYGYTF. In DNA, the CDR3 is TGTGCCAGCAGCCACTACAGAACAACTAACTATGGCTACACCTTC.

The chain links TRBV28 to TRBJ2-5, with D possibly matching TRBD1 (5 bases). Trimming pared 6 bases from V and 4 bases from J, leaving 15 bases between. This CDR3 has 14 residues. The germline V gene encodes CDR1 MDHEN and CDR2 SYDVKM. This chain's CDR3 is CASSRGQSTETQYF. CDR3 nucleotides: TGTGCCAGCAGCCGCGGACAAAGCACAGAGACCCAGTACTTC.

The V gene is TRBV28, the J gene TRBJ1-5; D remains ambiguous. V lost 4 bases and J lost 8, with 15 bases in between. Germline V gene data show CDR1 as MDHEN and CDR2 as SYDVKM. This CDR3 region has 14 residues. For the CDR3, the DNA is TGTGCCAGCAGTTCCTCTAGCGGGGTGGAGCCCCAGCATTTT. This gives the protein CASSSSSGVEPQHF.